The subject of this entry is one TCR beta chain. This clonotype came up many times. Its target antigen remains unknown. No base quality information exists; no much larger clone differs at one position. Ophthalmopathy patients had moderately to severely active disease, with a Clinical Activity Score of 3 or more, a NOSPECS grade of 4 or more, and a disease duration of less than 3 months. The study excluded patients with uncontrolled infections, other autoimmune diseases, pregnancy or lactation. Clinical symptoms, serum thyroxine and TRAb, thyroid ultrasound, and orbital computed tomography formed the basis for the diagnoses. PBMCs were separated from 10 ml of fresh peripheral blood using Ficoll-Paque density gradient centrifugation. Total RNA was extracted with Trizol reagent, and quality was checked on an Agilent 2100 Bioanalyzer. This entry belongs to a study of T cells in Graves' hyperthyroidism and ophthalmopathy (dated by TCRdb to the late 2010s). A note on the overall study: Peripheral blood was collected at initial diagnosis, before any treatment. The 80 to 100 discovery patients were randomly divided into training and test sets at a 7:3 ratio. A discovery cohort of roughly 100 patients, roughly 40 with Graves' ophthalmopathy and 57 with stable Graves' hyperthyroidism, was used to find distinguishing TCR V-J signatures. According to the paper, TCR Vbeta CDR3 sequencing was carried out on over 130 peripheral blood samples, which came from about 45 ophthalmopathy, 80 or so hyperthyroidism and some 17 progressor patients. Once sampling was done, hyperthyroidism patients were given methimazole at a starting dose of 30 mg daily, whereas ophthalmopathy patients were given high-dose intravenous methylprednisolone. In addition, the study compared T-cell repertoires in thyroid tissue and in blood from five to seven Graves' hyperthyroidism patients. Prospective prediction of ophthalmopathy was tested in an independent validation cohort of 18 to 20 hyperthyroidism patients and 17 patients who later progressed to ophthalmopathy. The study at large found these results: In cross-validation, a model built on a 13 V-J signature told ophthalmopathy apart from stable hyperthyroidism with about 90% sensitivity and around 81% specificity, and in testing the same model reached 80%/75%. In validation, the model predicted progression to ophthalmopathy a median of 6.5 months before onset, with over 60% sensitivity and around 76% specificity. Most expanded thyroid clonotypes (frequency above 0.001) were also detected in blood, a finding suggesting that blood repertoires may reflect thyroid immune responses. No statistical method was used to fix the sample size in advance, and group allocation was not hidden from the investigators.

TCR beta CDR3 regions were amplified from RNA transcripts. The TCR CDR3 was subjected to a first round of RT-PCR using the HTBI primer set and the Qiagen OneStep RT-PCR kit. The libraries were constructed in a second round of multiplex PCR and then size-selected and purified. The libraries were sequenced on an Illumina HiSeq2000 using paired-end 100 bp reads. The paper's data handling went like this. SOAPnuke was used to process the raw data, throwing out any read that contained adapters or uncalled bases, had a mean Phred below 15, or lacked an exact constant-primer or identifier match. High-quality paired reads were merged with COPE v1.2.5, and unique nucleotide sequences were defined as clonotypes. MiTCR v1.1 was used to align clonotypes to the IMGT TRBV, TRBD and TRBJ reference segments. Only V-J combinations with frequency above 0.0001, covering 99% to 99.2% of repertoires, were analysed. A TCS score was defined as the ratio between F50 (clonal expansion) and ExV (chaos), using BLOSUM62-based TCRdist between CDR3 peptides within each V-J. Welch's t-statistics and random forest reduced roughly 530 V-J features to fewer than 15, which were used in a naive Bayes classifier (R e1071). The public reads were reprocessed in TCRdb via fastp at Q25 and MiXCR, keeping in-frame beta chains. Here each entry gathers all rows of one CDR3 protein and keeps the most common genes and DNA. In this record, the V and J calls reflect TCRdb's handling and not the investigators' own analysis. The sample table records approximately 600,000 distinct CDR3 sequences; around 21% of these occur just once. Together, the top ten hold 30% to 40% of the sample.

The material sequenced was blood. The sequence came from a young man with Graves' ophthalmopathy.

CDR3 protein: CASSSQQGFTYEQYF. The nucleotide sequence is given as TGTGCCAGCAGCTCCCAACAGGGGTTCACCTACGAGCAGTACTTC. Here the chain combines TRBV28 and TRBJ2-7, with TRBD1 matching 7 junction bases. The CDR3, from cysteine to phenylalanine, totals 15 residues. Only the CDR3 portion is preserved as DNA: 45 bases, with reading frame beginning at the first base. Germline trimming amounts to 6 bases on V and 2 bases on J, with 10 as the count of junction bases outside the gene matches. Sequences MDHEN (CDR1) and SYDVKM (CDR2) are obtained from the germline V gene.